The clone carrying this TCR beta chain was found many times. Source study methods: Reference gene primer amplification yielded estimated nucleated cell counts. The table came from immunoSEQ multiplex PCR; TCRdb's copy has only in-frame clones and leaves some out. Clone size and V and J calls were adopted from that table, with D and trimming inferred from the DNA. The sample yields fewer than 250,000 clones, around four fifths seen once. V was pared by 8 bases and J by 8 bases, with 13 bases between. The CDR3 has 13 residues. CDR1 and CDR2 from the germline V gene are MDHEN and SYDVKM. This entry is derived from a study of blood T cell repertoires in COVID-19. The wider study: Specimens from acute and convalescent COVID-19 originated in the United States, Italy and Spain. PBMCs, B-cell-depleted T cells, or T cells were the source of the cDNA or gDNA that made up the material.

Sequenced: peripheral blood. This chain joins TRBV28 and TRBJ1-6; D remains ambiguous. The receptor was isolated from a woman aged 40-49 years with active or convalescent COVID-19. CDR3 region: CASLRSGDSPLHF. The DNA of the CDR3 is TGTGCCAGCCTCCGATCCGGGGATTCACCCCTCCACTTT.